These 12 T cell receptor beta chains share one sample of origin, sequenced in a study of identical twins. From the 5' RACE reads, TCRdb called clonotypes with MiXCR, one entry per CDR3 protein. The table lists 200,000 to 250,000 distinct CDR3 sequences, roughly 7% of them singletons. The same specimen was also included in a second study, on yellow fever vaccine responses in identical twins.

The sequencing input was memory (CD45RO+) T cells sorted from blood. The source of these receptors is a woman between 18 and 30 years old in good health.

With respect to this clonotype: A read error may account for a junction end that differs from germline. CDR3 loop: CASSLGRSWNPEAFF. In nucleotides, the CDR3 is TGTGCCAGCAGCTTAGGCCGGTCGTGGAACCCTGAAGCTTTCTTT. The genes are TRBV13 and TRBJ1-1; no definite D call. This CDR3 has 15 amino acids. Germline V gene data show CDR1 as PRHDT and CDR2 as FYEKMQ (reference sequence). Drawing the rest from reference TRBV13 and TRBJ1-1, the complete variable domain is AAGVIQSPRHLIKEKRETATLKCYPIPRHDTVYWYQQGPGQDPQFLISFYEKMQSDKGSIPDRFSAQQFSDYHSELNMSSLELGDSALYFCASSLGRSWNPEAFFGQGTRLTVV.

This clonotype was detected ten times or more. The chain employs TRBV11-2 and TRBJ2-1, with D perhaps TRBD2 (6 bases). The CDR3 sequence is 22 residues long. Trimming cost V 0 bases and J 0 bases, with 27 bases left between them. CDR1 and CDR2 from the germline V gene are SGHAT and FQNNGV. CDR3 residues: CASSLDIFGLYRAMSSYNEQFF. Here the CDR3 DNA reads TGTGCCAGCAGCTTAGATATATTCGGACTATACCGCGCTATGAGCTCCTACAATGAGCAGTTCTTC.

The chain employs TRBV19 and TRBJ1-2; D remains unclear. The V end lost 7 bases, the J end lost 0 bases, and 12 bases lay between the germline ends. Per germline, CDR1 LNHDA and CDR2 SQIVND (reference sequence). The CDR3 is 14 amino acids. The CDR3 DNA reads TGTGCCAGTAAAAGGACGGCTACTAACTATGGCTACACCTTC. Translated: CASKRTATNYGYTF.

The chain's CDR3 is CASKEGRRAKEKLFF. The CDR3 nucleotides read TGTGCCAGCAAGGAAGGTAGGAGGGCGAAGGAAAAACTGTTTTTT. The rearrangement joins TRBV12-3 or TRBV12-4 to TRBJ1-4; unclear D gene. Deletions cut 7 bases from V and 8 bases from J, with 20 bases between. The CDR3 is made up of 15 amino acids.

This clonotype occurred many times. The chain joins TRBV5-1 to TRBJ2-2, with 7 bases matching TRBD2. CDR3 length equals 16 residues. The V and J ends lost 1 base and 4 bases, in that order; junction bases with no gene match: 7. Germline V CDR1 and CDR2: SGHRS, YFSETQ. In DNA form, the CDR3 reads TGCGCCAGCAGCTTGCTTGCGGGAGTGGGCACCGGGGAGCTGTTTTTT. This sequence encodes CASSLLAGVGTGELFF.

This chain links TRBV28 with TRBJ2-1, with TRBD1 matching 8 bases. V lost 5 bases, J lost 9 bases, and 12 bases stayed unmatched. The germline CDR1 and CDR2 sequences are MDHEN and SYDVKM. The CDR3 sequence is 15 residues long. CDR3 amino acids: CASSNRQGRRFEQFF. DNA of the CDR3: TGTGCCAGCAGTAACCGACAGGGGCGGCGGTTTGAGCAGTTCTTC.

This clonotype appeared many times. The chain links TRBV5-1 to TRBJ2-3; weak D call: TRBD1 (6 bases). The CDR3 has 15 residues. V lost 3 bases, J lost 0 bases, and 11 bases lay in between. The V gene's germline CDR1 is SGHRS and CDR2 YFSETQ. Here the CDR3 reads CASSYADSSTDTQYF. In DNA, the CDR3 is TGCGCCAGCAGCTACGCGGACAGTAGCACAGATACGCAGTATTTT.

The V gene is TRBV24-1, the J gene TRBJ2-1; unclear D gene. Germline loops: CDR1 KGHDR, CDR2 SFDVKD. The CDR3 has 16 residues. Trimming pared 1 base from V and 2 bases from J, leaving 11 bases between. For the CDR3, the DNA is TGTGCCACCAGTGATTTTTCCAGCAGCCCCTACAATGAGCAGTTCTTC. Protein: CATSDFSSSPYNEQFF.

Many counts were recorded for this clonotype. This chain uses TRBV6-6 with TRBJ1-1; no firm D call. The ends were cut back, 1 base at V and 2 bases at J, with 5 bases in the middle. CDR1 and CDR2 from the germline V gene are MNHNY and SVGAGI (reference sequence). This CDR3 comprises 13 residues. This CDR3 reads CASSYLDNTEAFF. CDR3 sequence (DNA): TGTGCCAGCAGTTACTTGGACAACACTGAAGCTTTCTTT.

This clonotype was counted between two and nine times. This chain uses TRBV7-9 with TRBJ2-4; tentative D call: TRBD1 (5 bases). This CDR3 is 17 amino acids long. The germline V gene encodes CDR1 SEHNR and CDR2 FQNEAQ (reference sequence). V shed 5 bases and J shed 3 bases, with 20 bases lying between them. The CDR3 sequence is CASSAVGAMRRKNIQYF. The CDR3 region has the DNA TGTGCCAGCAGCGCGGTTGGGGCTATGCGGCGCAAAAACATTCAGTACTTC.

This clonotype was seen more than once but under ten times. V gene TRBV7-9 combines with J gene TRBJ2-5; the D is unclear. Trimming removed 5 bases at V and 5 bases at J, with 15 bases between. The germline V gene has CDR1 SEHNR and CDR2 FQNEAQ (reference sequence). The CDR3 is made up of 14 amino acids. Written as DNA, the CDR3 is TGTGCCAGCAGCCAAAACCCGGGTGTGGAGACCCAGTACTTC. It translates to CASSQNPGVETQYF.

This clonotype has a count of ten or more. The V gene is TRBV3-1, the J gene TRBJ2-1; 8 bases are a match to TRBD2. The J segment lost 1 base and the V segment lost 2 bases, leaving 4 bases of the junction unmatched. Germline CDR1 and CDR2: LGHDT and YNNKEL (reference sequence). The CDR3 is 16 amino acids. CDR3: CASSQSGSLSYNEQFF. In nucleotides, the CDR3 is TGTGCCAGCAGCCAAAGCGGGAGTCTGTCCTACAATGAGCAGTTCTTC.